A single sample gave rise to the 5 T cell receptor beta chains below, sequenced in a study of blood T cell repertoires in COVID-19. The method was immunoSEQ multiplex PCR; TCRdb's version includes in-frame clones alone and lacks a portion of them. The table includes some 200,000 clones, about 85% detected once. Sample: peripheral blood. The receptors were sampled from a woman of 80 years or more in a cohort sampled during active or convalescent COVID-19.

Only one count was recorded for this clone. The chain combines TRBV4-1 with TRBJ1-5; the D gene is possibly TRBD1 (6 bases). The CDR3 covers 15 residues. V lost 3 bases and J lost 3, with 12 bases in between. Germline-derived CDR1 and CDR2 are MGHRA and YSYEKL. The CDR3 DNA follows: TGCGCCAGCAGCCAGGGCGGACAGCCCAATCAGCCCCAGCATTTT. This codes for CASSQGGQPNQPQHF.

The chain carries TRBV18 and TRBJ2-7; TRBD2 is a possible D gene (5 bases). V shed 5 bases and J shed 2 bases, with 7 bases lying between them. CDR1 and CDR2 (germline): KGHSH, LQKENI. The CDR3 covers 12 residues. This CDR3 reads CASSGETYEQYF. DNA of the CDR3: TGTGCCAGCTCAGGGGAGACCTACGAGCAGTACTTC.

This chain's CDR3 is CASSQKGKSNEKLFF. The CDR3 region has the DNA TGCGCCAGCAGCCAAAAGGGGAAATCTAATGAAAAACTGTTTTTT. The chain combines TRBV4-3 with TRBJ1-4; the D gene is possibly TRBD1 (5 bases). Per germline, CDR1 LGHNA and CDR2 YSLEER. The CDR3 contains 15 residues. V shed 2 bases and J shed 3 bases, with 10 bases lying between them.

The chain recombines TRBV10-2 with TRBJ2-5, with D maybe TRBD1 (6 bases). Germline V CDR1 and CDR2: WSHSY, SAAADI. The CDR3 spans 11 residues. The V end was cut by 6 bases, the J end by 4 bases, with 6 bases between. The CDR3 protein is CASRGGETQYF. Written as DNA, the CDR3 is TGCGCCAGCAGAGGGGGAGAGACCCAGTACTTC.

This clone was recorded a few times. This chain links TRBV29-1 with TRBJ1-5, with a weak D call TRBD1 (5 bases). V was trimmed by 4 bases and J by 4 bases, leaving 8 bases between them. The germline CDR1 and CDR2 sequences are SQVTM and ANQGSEA. This CDR3 is built from 12 residues. Here the CDR3 reads CSVGSGNQPQHF. In DNA form, the CDR3 reads TGCAGCGTTGGGTCAGGGAATCAGCCCCAGCATTTT.